A selection of T cell receptor beta chains follows, all from one sample in a study of liver allograft versus peripheral blood T cells. In TCRdb, the reads were re-called with MiXCR into one record per CDR3 protein. Of 9,500 to 12,000 distinct CDR3 sequences detected, about a fifth appear once; the ten largest clones hold 1.7%. All receptors come from a human patient who had a liver transplant. Some T cells may be transferred from the graft donor. CDR3s include the opening cysteine and the closing phenylalanine or tryptophan. The order of the fields is J gene, clone size, D gene, V gene, CDR3 DNA, CDR3 protein. D genes are given only for firm matches. Only part of the rows carry a size: once, few, many, or a class if the clone is expanded.

>TRBJ2-7|-|-|TRBV6-6
TGTGCCAGAAGTTACTCATCGTCTGGGTTGCGGAGGGAGCAGTACTTC
CARSYSSSGLRREQYF
>TRBJ2-1|-|TRBD2|TRBV12-3/TRBV12-4
TGTGCCAGCAGTTTAGGACAGACTAGCGGGGACATAAATGAGCAGTTCTTC
CASSLGQTSGDINEQFF
>TRBJ2-1|medium-sized|-|TRBV24-1
TGTGCCACCAGTGATTTGAAGGCGTTAGGTAATGAGCAGTTCTTC
CATSDLKALGNEQFF
>TRBJ2-7|-|-|TRBV6-2/TRBV6-3
TGTGCCAGCAGTTACTCTTCCCCCTACGAGCAGTACTTC
CASSYSSPYEQYF
>TRBJ2-1|-|-|TRBV30
TGTGCCTGGAGTACGGGGCCCCTGAACAATGAGCAGTTCTTC
CAWSTGPLNNEQFF
>TRBJ1-2|-|TRBD1|TRBV20-1
TGCAGTGCTAGGGGAAGGGGGCAGGAAAACTATGGCTACACCTTC
CSARGRGQENYGYTF
>TRBJ2-3|few|-|TRBV11-2
TGTGCCAGCAGTAGAGAAGGGGATACGCAGTATTTT
CASSREGDTQYF
>TRBJ2-7|medium-sized|-|TRBV29-1
TGCAGCGTTGAGGAGGGTGGCTACGAGCAGTACTTC
CSVEEGGYEQYF
>TRBJ2-7|-|-|TRBV7-9
TGTGCCAGCAGCTTGTCACAGAACGAGCAGTACTTC
CASSLSQNEQYF
>TRBJ1-6|many|TRBD1|TRBV28
TGTGCCAGCAGTACCAGACAGGGGTACAATTCACCCCTCCACTTT
CASSTRQGYNSPLHF
>TRBJ2-1|few|TRBD2|TRBV7-9
TGTGCCAGCAGCTCGGGACTAGCGGGTGGTTACAATGAGCAGTTCTTC
CASSSGLAGGYNEQFF
>TRBJ1-1|medium-sized|-|TRBV6-5
TGTGCCAGCAGTGCGCCAGGGATGCCTGAAGCTTTCTTT
CASSAPGMPEAFF
>TRBJ2-7|-|-|TRBV6-2/TRBV6-3
TGTGCCAGCAGTTACGAGGGGGGGCCTTACGAGCAGTACTTC
CASSYEGGPYEQYF
>TRBJ1-6|medium-sized|TRBD1|TRBV24-1
TGTGCCACCAGTGAGGGACAGGCCCAGAATTCACCCCTCCACTTT
CATSEGQAQNSPLHF
>TRBJ1-3|-|-|TRBV3-1
TGTGCCAGCAGCCCTCAGGGAAACACCATATATTTT
CASSPQGNTIYF
>TRBJ2-1|medium-sized|-|TRBV29-1
TGCAGCGTTGATGGCGTAAATGAGCAGTTCTTC
CSVDGVNEQFF
>TRBJ1-2|few|-|TRBV24-1
TGTGCCACCAGTGCCTCCGGGACAACGAAATACACCTTC
CATSASGTTKYTF
>TRBJ2-1|medium-sized|TRBD2|TRBV18
TGTGCCAGCTCACCACTTACTAGCGGGGAGTACAATGAGCAGTTCTTC
CASSPLTSGEYNEQFF
>TRBJ1-5|-|-|TRBV28
TGTGCCAGCACGTCTTCCGATCAGCCCCAGCATTTT
CASTSSDQPQHF
>TRBJ1-2|few|-|TRBV7-9
TGTGCCAGCAGCTCAAGCAGGGTCGATGGCTACACCTTC
CASSSSRVDGYTF
>TRBJ2-5|medium-sized|-|TRBV29-1
TGCAGCGTTGGGCTTTCTGCCCTTTCAGAGACCCAGTACTTC
CSVGLSALSETQYF
>TRBJ2-7|-|TRBD1|TRBV19
TGTGCCAGTAGTATATCCCCGGGACAGGGGGACGAGCAGTACTTC
CASSISPGQGDEQYF
>TRBJ1-5|many|-|TRBV14
TGTGCCAGCAGCCTAACAGGGAGCAATCAGCCCCAGCATTTT
CASSLTGSNQPQHF
>TRBJ2-1|medium-sized|-|TRBV29-1
TGCAGCGTCCCCGCCGGGAAGTTAGAAAATGAGCAGTTCTTC
CSVPAGKLENEQFF
>TRBJ1-3|medium-sized|-|TRBV28
TGTGCCAGCACCGCGAGGTGGGGAAACACCATATATTTT
CASTARWGNTIYF
>TRBJ2-1|few|-|TRBV20-1
TGCAGTGCTAGCCCCCCCCCCGGTGCGAATGAGCAGTTCTTC
CSASPPPGANEQFF
>TRBJ1-4|-|TRBD1|TRBV12-3/TRBV12-4
TGTGCCAGCCACCAGGGGGCAGGTGAAAAACTGTTTTTT
CASHQGAGEKLFF
>TRBJ1-5|-|TRBD1|TRBV18
TGTGCCAGCTCACCAGGACAGGGTTATCAGCCCCAGCATTTT
CASSPGQGYQPQHF
>TRBJ1-4|few|TRBD1|TRBV7-9
TGTGCCAGCAGTCGACTTCCCGGGACAGGGCTTTTT
CASSRLPGTGLF
>TRBJ2-1|-|-|TRBV24-1
TGTGCCACCAGTGATTTTGGGCAGGGAAAATACAATGAGCAGTTCTTC
CATSDFGQGKYNEQFF
>TRBJ1-2|-|-|TRBV15
TGTGCCACCAGCAGAGATCATTCGTACGGCTACACCTTC
CATSRDHSYGYTF
>TRBJ2-7|-|-|TRBV20-1
TGCAGTGCTTGGACAGAAGCCTACGAGCAGTACTTC
CSAWTEAYEQYF
>TRBJ2-5|few|-|TRBV18
TGTGCCAGCTCACCTGGGGAAGGCCTTTCAGAGACCCAGTACTTC
CASSPGEGLSETQYF
>TRBJ2-1|medium-sized|-|TRBV6-1
TGTGCCAGCACCTCGCGGGGGACAGGACTCGATGAGCAGTTCTTC
CASTSRGTGLDEQFF
>TRBJ1-5|once|-|TRBV5-6
TGTGCCATCATAAAAGAGAGTGGGGGCAATCAGCCCCAGCATTTT
CAIIKESGGNQPQHF
>TRBJ2-7|-|-|TRBV10-3
TGTGTCATCGGCCGGGACAACTCCTACGAGCAGTACTTC
CVIGRDNSYEQYF
>TRBJ2-5|-|-|TRBV7-9
TGTGCCAGCAGCCCCGTCAGGTCGGAGACCCAGTACTTC
CASSPVRSETQYF
>TRBJ2-7|-|-|TRBV19
TGTGCCAGTAGTACGCAGGGGCCCCGGGCCGAGCAGTACTTC
CASSTQGPRAEQYF
>TRBJ1-2|medium-sized|TRBD1|TRBV6-5
TGTGCCAGCAGTTACGCGGGACAGGGGCTTAACTATGGCTACACCTTC
CASSYAGQGLNYGYTF
>TRBJ2-1|medium-sized|-|TRBV5-6
TGTGCCAGCAGCTCGTCGGGAGATCCCTACAATGAGCAGTTCTTC
CASSSSGDPYNEQFF
>TRBJ1-2|medium-sized|TRBD1|TRBV28
TGTGCCAGCAGTTTAGGGACAGACTATGGCTACACCTTC
CASSLGTDYGYTF
>TRBJ2-1|medium-sized|TRBD1|TRBV18
TGTGCCAGCTCACGGGGACAGAGCCTGAACAATGAGCAGTTCTTC
CASSRGQSLNNEQFF
>TRBJ1-6|medium-sized|-|TRBV6-6
TGTGCCAGCAGTTACTCGAGTGGGATTGATAATTCACCCCTCCACTTT
CASSYSSGIDNSPLHF
>TRBJ2-2|many|TRBD1|TRBV19
TGTGCCAGTAGTGTGGGACAGGGAAGCACCGGGGAGCTGTTTTTT
CASSVGQGSTGELFF
>TRBJ1-1|-|-|TRBV28
TGTGCCAGCAGTTTAGTAGGGAACACTGAAGCTTTCTTT
CASSLVGNTEAFF
>TRBJ2-3|-|-|TRBV20-1
TGCAGTGTTGTAGGAGGTACGACGCCTACGCAGTATTTT
CSVVGGTTPTQYF
>TRBJ2-1|medium-sized|TRBD2|TRBV19
TGTGCCAGTAGCCCGACTAGCGACGGACTTTACAATGAGCAGTTCTTC
CASSPTSDGLYNEQFF
>TRBJ2-1|medium-sized|-|TRBV6-1
TGTGCCAGCAGTGAGTTGGTAAGGAGGAGGATGGAACCGGGTCAGTTCTTC
CASSELVRRRMEPGQFF
>TRBJ1-2|medium-sized|TRBD1|TRBV6-5
TGTGCCAGCGGCTACAGGGAGGGGGCTGGCTACACCTTC
CASGYREGAGYTF
>TRBJ2-7|-|-|TRBV6-1
TGTGCCAGCTGCGCCCTAAGGGCGAGTCGTTGCGAGCAGTACTTC
CASCALRASRCEQYF
>TRBJ2-2|-|-|TRBV10-1
TGCGCCAGCAGTGGCCGTCGGCCGAACACCGGGGAGCTGTTTTTT
CASSGRRPNTGELFF
>TRBJ2-7|medium-sized|-|TRBV28
TGTGCCAGCACCCAGTCAGGGTTGAGCTCCTACGAGCAGTACTTC
CASTQSGLSSYEQYF
>TRBJ2-7|medium-sized|-|TRBV28
TGTGCCAGCAGTTTCGGGAGCTACGAGCAGTACTTC
CASSFGSYEQYF
>TRBJ1-1|medium-sized|-|TRBV18
TGTGCCAGCTCCATACAGGAGAACACTGAAGCTTTCTTT
CASSIQENTEAFF
>TRBJ1-1|medium-sized|TRBD1|TRBV19
TGTGCCAGCTCTCAGGACAGGGCCAACACTGAAGCTTTCTTT
CASSQDRANTEAFF
>TRBJ1-5|medium-sized|TRBD1|TRBV15
TGTGCCACCAGCCCTGAGAGGGGACAGATGAATCAGCCCCAGCATTTT
CATSPERGQMNQPQHF
>TRBJ2-3|-|-|TRBV2
TGTGCCAGCAGGGTCACCGCCGATACGCAGTATTTT
CASRVTADTQYF
>TRBJ2-7|many|-|TRBV6-6
TGTGCCAGCAGTTACGAATCGGCTACCTACGAGCAGTACTTC
CASSYESATYEQYF
>TRBJ1-1|medium-sized|TRBD1|TRBV6-1
TGTGCCAGCAGTGTAGGGGGCGAGGCTTTCTTT
CASSVGGEAFF
>TRBJ1-2|-|-|TRBV28
TGTGCCGCATCGGGACGCCGGGAGGGCTACACCTTC
CAASGRREGYTF